This T cell receptor beta chain was sequenced in a study of blood T cell repertoires in COVID-19. Study background: The United States, Italy and Spain provided the acute and convalescent COVID-19 samples.

In the original workflow: Scientists estimated how many nucleated cells there were by amplifying reference gene primers. Assay: immunoSEQ multiplex PCR; the TCRdb copy retains only in-frame clones and omits some. That table furnishes V, J and clone size, whereas the DNA furnished D and trimming. The repertoire consists of 180,000 or so clones, with approximately 80% occurring once and the leading ten covering around 15%. Cohort allocation depended upon clinical history that participants reported. Sequencing was done on a sample of PBMCs or T cells enriched from blood (not recorded which). The TCR originated in a man aged 60 to 69 who had been exposed to COVID-19.

CDR3 residues: CASSPPGGPWDTQYF. As DNA, the CDR3 is TGTGCCAGCAGCCCGCCCGGTGGGCCCTGGGATACGCAGTATTTT. V usage is TRBV7-9 and J usage is TRBJ2-3, with D hard to call. The CDR3 is made up of 15 amino acids. Looked up from germline, CDR1 is SEHNR and CDR2 is FQNEAQ (reference sequence). Trimming pared 5 bases from V and 6 bases from J, leaving 18 bases between. The variable domain in full, completed from reference TRBV7-9 and TRBJ2-3, reads DTGVSQNPRHKITKRGQNVTFRCDPISEHNRLYWYRQTLGQGPEFLTYFQNEAQLEKSRLLSDRFSAERPKGSFSTLEIQRTEQGDSAMYLCASSPPGGPWDTQYFGPGTRLTVL.